The text below deals with one T cell receptor (beta chain). cDNA came from around 0.5 to 1 ug RNA primed by random hexamers. TCRdb reprocessed the immunoSEQ multiplex PCR reads with MiXCR, giving one entry per CDR3 protein. Here the sample spans roughly 80,000 distinct CDR3 sequences, approximately 94% being singletons. These data originate in a study of CD8 T cells in Susac syndrome. TCR beta sequences were obtained from blood CD8+ and CD4+ T cells. CDR1 MNHNY and CDR2 SVGAGI come from the germline V gene (reference sequence). The V gene lost 7 bases and the J gene lost 0 bases, with 9 bases spanning the gap. CDR3 size: 14 residues.

This TCR was sampled from a human donor with Susac syndrome. Sequenced material: CD8+ T cells from PBMCs. The chain carries TRBV6-6 and TRBJ1-4, with D uncertain. CDR3 in amino acids: CASKSPATNEKLFF. CDR3 nucleotide sequence: TGTGCCAGCAAATCCCCGGCAACTAATGAAAAACTGTTTTTT.